This is a list of T cell receptor beta chains from one sample in a study of blood T cell repertoires in COVID-19. Using immunoSEQ multiplex PCR, the repertoire was profiled, and TCRdb retains in-frame clones only, with some absent. Here the sample spans 60,000 or so clones, 82% being singletons. Sequences were obtained from peripheral blood. These receptors originate from a human donor in a cohort sampled during active COVID-19. Both conserved end residues are trimmed from each CDR3. D genes are given only for firm matches.

D: .; J: TRBJ2-3; V: TRBV7-8; CDR3: ASSLAGETQY
D: .; J: TRBJ1-2; V: TRBV5-1; CDR3: ASSFGNQVQGWDGYT
D: TRBD1; J: TRBJ2-2; V: TRBV19; CDR3: ASSIDAGTVTGELF
D: .; J: TRBJ2-5; V: TRBV5-1; CDR3: ASSGGTEAETQY
D: .; J: TRBJ2-3; V: TRBV11-3; CDR3: ASSLNREGDTQY
D: TRBD2; J: TRBJ2-3; V: TRBV27; CDR3: ASRLAGAPTDTQY
D: TRBD2; J: TRBJ2-5; V: TRBV7-8; CDR3: ASSFPAGGLETQY
D: .; J: TRBJ2-1; V: TRBV5-6; CDR3: ASSPRLAFSYNEQF
D: .; J: TRBJ1-5; V: TRBV18; CDR3: ASSRGQGSNQPQH
D: .; J: TRBJ2-5; V: TRBV6-1; CDR3: ASSPRQAQETQY
D: .; J: TRBJ2-1; V: TRBV7-2; CDR3: ASSLMRGIGDEQF
D: .; J: TRBJ2-1; V: TRBV27; CDR3: ASSYQNNEQF
D: .; J: TRBJ2-7; V: TRBV20-1; CDR3: SATGRGDKY
D: .; J: TRBJ2-1; V: TRBV5-5; CDR3: ASSLEEGSTSDEQF
D: .; J: TRBJ1-5; V: TRBV10-3; CDR3: AISEWAGSDPISSNQPQH